This passage covers 30 T cell receptor beta chains from one sample sequenced in a study of cytomegalovirus exposure and HLA in healthy donors. The PCR employed 60 Vbeta primers together with 13 Jbeta primers. The protocol was immunoSEQ multiplex PCR, while the TCRdb copy is restricted to in-frame clones and leaves out a portion. The table lists about 130,000 clones, 60% to 85% of them singletons, with over 1.5% in the top ten. Sequencing input: PBMCs. The receptor set was obtained from a woman in her 40s in good health and CMV-seronegative.

This clone was counted only a few times. The chain joins TRBV9 to TRBJ2-3; weak D call: TRBD2 (7 bases). V was shortened by 0 bases and J by 1 base, with 15 bases between the two germline ends. Germline values: CDR1 SGDLS, CDR2 YYNGEE. This CDR3 has 17 residues. The CDR3: CASSVDGRGRGTDTQYF. Here the CDR3 DNA reads TGTGCCAGCAGCGTAGATGGAAGGGGGAGGGGCACAGATACGCAGTATTTT. Full variable domain (missing parts from reference TRBV9 and TRBJ2-3): DSGVTQTPKHLITATGQRVTLRCSPRSGDLSVYWYQQSLDQGLQFLIQYYNGEERAKGNILERFSAQQFPDLHSELNLSSLELGDSALYFCASSVDGRGRGTDTQYFGPGTRLTVL.

V usage is TRBV6-6 and J usage is TRBJ1-5; weak D call: TRBD1 (6 bases). The V end lost 6 bases, the J end lost 5 bases, and 20 bases lay between the germline ends. Germline CDR1 reads MNHNY; CDR2 reads SVGAGI (reference sequence). CDR3 length equals 16 residues. The CDR3 reads CASSPVGIRGHQPQHF. The CDR3, as DNA: TGTGCCAGCAGCCCCGTCGGGATCAGGGGCCATCAGCCCCAGCATTTT.

This clone turned up a few times. The CDR3 spells CASRTARPGNTEAFF. The CDR3 bases are TGTGCCAGCAGAACTGCACGGCCAGGGAACACTGAAGCTTTCTTT. The chain is built from TRBV6-6 and TRBJ1-1; the D is unclear. The V end was cut by 6 bases, the J end by 1 base, with 15 bases between. The CDR3 contains 15 residues. Germline values: CDR1 MNHNY, CDR2 SVGAGI (reference sequence).

Written as DNA, the CDR3 is TGTGCCAGCAGAAAAACTAGCGGGGGCACAGATACGCAGTATTTT. It is translated as CASRKTSGGTDTQYF. The chain recombines TRBV2 with TRBJ2-3; 10 bases match TRBD2. Losses at the gene ends were 6 bases for V and 1 base for J; bases not matched to a gene: 4. The CDR3 is 15 residues long. The germline gives CDR1 SNHLY, CDR2 FYNNEI.

V usage is TRBV5-1 and J usage is TRBJ1-1, with 12 positions matching TRBD1. This CDR3 has 18 amino acids. Germline loops: CDR1 SGHRS, CDR2 YFSETQ. After removal of 1 base from V and 4 bases from J, the junction contained 11 bases not matched to a gene. DNA for the CDR3: TGCGCCAGCAGCTTGAATTGGGGACAGGGGGCCGAGGCCACTGAAGCTTTCTTT. Protein product: CASSLNWGQGAEATEAFF.

The V call is TRBV28, the J call TRBJ1-5, with 8 positions matching TRBD1. This CDR3 is built from 16 residues. After removal of 3 bases from V and 6 bases from J, the junction contained 10 bases not matched to a gene. Germline V CDR1 and CDR2: MDHEN, SYDVKM. The CDR3 nucleotides read TGTGCCAGCAGTTTTAGGCAGGGGGCTCAAGGTCAGCCCCAGCATTTT. It codes for CASSFRQGAQGQPQHF.

The rearrangement joins TRBV5-4 to TRBJ2-5, with D maybe TRBD1 (6 bases). With 1 base removed from V and 4 bases from J, the gap between germline ends came to 14 bases. The CDR3 sequence is 15 residues long. Germline V lookup: CDR1 SGHNT, CDR2 YYREEE (reference sequence). CDR3 in DNA: TGTGCCAGCAGCTTGAGTGGACAGCCATTAGAGACCCAGTACTTC. Protein product: CASSLSGQPLETQYF.

This chain uses TRBV5-4 with TRBJ1-4, with TRBD1 as a possible D gene (6 bases). The CDR3 spans 18 residues. Trimming shortened V by 0 bases and J by 3 bases, and 18 bases separated the two germline ends. Germline V gene sequence: CDR1 SGHNT, CDR2 YYREEE (reference sequence). The CDR3 region has the DNA TGTGCCAGCAGCTTGGGGGGAACCACAGGGAAGGCTAATGAAAAACTGTTTTTT. Translation: CASSLGGTTGKANEKLFF.

This clone appeared once. The J gene is TRBJ2-1, the V gene TRBV14; D possibly corresponds to TRBD2 (6 bases). Per the germline V gene, CDR1 is SGHDN and CDR2 is FVKESK. Trimming took 0 bases from V and 6 from J, leaving 6 bases between them. The CDR3 spans 13 residues. The CDR3 loop is CASSQETSNEQFF. Here the CDR3 DNA reads TGTGCCAGCAGCCAAGAGACTAGCAATGAGCAGTTCTTC.

The V gene is TRBV18, the J gene TRBJ1-2, with 9 bases fitting TRBD1. In germline, CDR1 is KGHSH, CDR2 LQKENI. The CDR3 is 18 residues long. V shed 4 bases, J shed 3 bases, and the junction held 15 bases outside the gene matches. CDR3 bases: TGTGCCAGCTCACGGGGACAGGGAGGCAAGTACGGGGACTATGGCTACACCTTC. Its protein is CASSRGQGGKYGDYGYTF.

The chain links TRBV2 to TRBJ1-2, with 10 bases identical to TRBD1. J lost 6 bases, V lost 8 bases, and 12 bases had no gene match. The CDR3 length is 15 residues. Germline V gives CDR1 SNHLY, CDR2 FYNNEI. The CDR3 spells CASSVGTGDGNGYTF. CDR3 DNA: TGTGCCAGCTCAGTAGGGACAGGGGACGGTAATGGCTACACCTTC.

This clone has a single count. At the DNA level, this CDR3 is encoded by other sequences in the same sample as well. This chain links TRBV9 with TRBJ1-1; a possible D gene is TRBD1 (6 bases). Germline loops: CDR1 SGDLS, CDR2 YYNGEE. The CDR3 extends over 12 amino acids. V was shortened by 7 bases and J by 1 base, with 8 bases between the two germline ends. CDR3 bases: TGTGCCAGCGGGACATCGAACACTGAAGCTTTCTTT. Encoded protein: CASGTSNTEAFF. Filled out from reference TRBV9 and TRBJ1-1, the complete variable domain reads DSGVTQTPKHLITATGQRVTLRCSPRSGDLSVYWYQQSLDQGLQFLIQYYNGEERAKGNILERFSAQQFPDLHSELNLSSLELGDSALYFCASGTSNTEAFFGQGTRLTVV.

This chain joins TRBV11-3 and TRBJ2-7; D is uncertain. Germline CDR1 reads SGHNT; CDR2 reads YENEEA. This CDR3 spans 15 amino acids. The V gene lost 5 bases and the J gene lost 5 bases, with 19 bases spanning the gap. Here the CDR3 DNA reads TGTGCCAGCAGCGCCCAAGGTGCCCCTCGGGACGAGCAGTACTTC. Amino acids: CASSAQGAPRDEQYF. The complete variable domain, with remaining parts taken from reference TRBV11-3 and TRBJ2-7, reads EAGVVQSPRYKIIEKKQPVAFWCNPISGHNTLYWYLQNLGQGPELLIRYENEEAVDDSQLPKDRFSAERLKGVDSTLKIQPAELGDSAVYLCASSAQGAPRDEQYFGPGTRLTVT.

CDR3 protein: CASSSTGGNEQFF. CDR3 nucleotides: TGCGCCAGCAGCTCGACAGGGGGAAATGAGCAGTTCTTC. The V and J genes are TRBV5-1 and TRBJ2-1, with 9 bases matching TRBD1. Unmatched junction bases numbered 2, after V lost 3 bases and J lost 7 bases. This CDR3 region has 13 residues. Germline CDR1 reads SGHRS; CDR2 reads YFSETQ.

The rearrangement uses TRBV11-2 and TRBJ2-3; TRBD2 aligns across 9 bases. The germline gives CDR1 SGHAT, CDR2 FQNNGV. V lost 1 base and J lost 2; bases outside the gene matches: 7. This CDR3 is 17 amino acids long. The chain's CDR3 is CASSLGVSGGSTDTQYF. The CDR3 bases are TGTGCCAGCAGCTTAGGTGTTAGCGGGGGTTCCACAGATACGCAGTATTTT.

The chain couples TRBV2 to TRBJ2-1, with 8 bases lining up with TRBD1. With 6 bases clipped from V and 10 bases from J, the junction kept 2 bases outside the gene matches. The germline CDR1 and CDR2 sequences are SNHLY and FYNNEI. CDR3 length: 11 residues. The CDR3 DNA is TGTGCCAGCAGCCGGACAGGGGAGCAGTTCTTC. The encoded protein is CASSRTGEQFF.

The chain employs TRBV27 and TRBJ2-2; 10 bases fit TRBD1. Germline values: CDR1 MNHEY, CDR2 SMNVEV (reference sequence). The CDR3 has 15 residues. V lost 8 bases to trimming and J lost 7 bases; unmatched junction nucleotides: 10. As DNA, the CDR3 is TGTGCCAGCGGCCCCGGGACAGGGGTCGTCGGGGAGCTGTTTTTT. The encoded protein is CASGPGTGVVGELFF.

This sequence joins TRBV5-1 and TRBJ2-2; TRBD1 aligns across 7 bases. The CDR3 runs 14 residues. J lost 8 bases, V lost 2 bases, and 6 bases had no gene match. Germline CDR1 and CDR2: SGHRS and YFSETQ. CDR3 DNA: TGCGCCAGCAGCTTAGACAGGGCGGTTGGGGAGCTGTTTTTT. Translating gives CASSLDRAVGELFF.

This clone appeared a single time. J is TRBJ1-5 and V is TRBV5-3, with 8 bases matching TRBD1. TRBV5-3 is an ORF for which the function is uncertain. Trimming took 5 bases from V and 1 from J; bases not matched to a gene: 11. CDR3 length: 17 amino acids. CDR3 loop: CARRRDRLSLSNQPQHF. The DNA of the CDR3 is TGTGCCAGAAGACGGGACAGGCTTAGTCTCAGCAATCAGCCCCAGCATTTT.

The genes are TRBV5-1 and TRBJ2-7; D might be TRBD2 (6 bases). CDR3 size: 15 residues. Trimming took 0 bases from V and 2 from J, leaving 12 bases between them. The germline CDR1 and CDR2 sequences are SGHRS and YFSETQ. The CDR3 reads CASSLGASATYEQYF. The CDR3 bases are TGCGCCAGCAGCTTGGGAGCTAGCGCCACCTACGAGCAGTACTTC.

The table lists this clone with a count of one. The chain links TRBV11-1 to TRBJ2-1, with D possibly matching TRBD1 (5 bases). The CDR3 length is 16 residues. V lost 5 bases to trimming and J lost 0 bases, with 14 bases between them. Germline V gene sequence: CDR1 SGHAT, CDR2 FQDESV (reference sequence). The CDR3 reads CASSPRALSSYNEQFF. The CDR3 DNA reads TGTGCCAGCAGCCCCAGGGCGCTAAGCTCCTACAATGAGCAGTTCTTC.

This clone has more than one count but fewer than ten. J is TRBJ2-3 and V is TRBV11-2; D gene ambiguous. The V gene's germline CDR1 is SGHAT and CDR2 FQNNGV. The ends were cut back, 5 bases at V and 2 bases at J, with 5 bases in the middle. This CDR3 is built from 12 residues. The DNA of the CDR3 is TGTGCCAGCAGCCCAGACACAGATACGCAGTATTTT. The encoded protein is CASSPDTDTQYF.

This rearrangement joins TRBV19 to TRBJ2-5, with no clear D. Germline CDR1 is LNHDA and CDR2 is SQIVND (reference sequence). Trimming removed 5 bases at V and 0 bases at J, with 10 bases between. The CDR3 runs to 14 residues. CDR3 protein: CASSAYQDQETQYF. CDR3 nucleotide sequence: TGTGCCAGTAGTGCCTACCAGGACCAAGAGACCCAGTACTTC.

CDR3: CASTHREEQFF. DNA of the CDR3: TGTGCCAGCACTCATCGCGAGGAGCAGTTCTTC. The chain uses TRBV6-5 and TRBJ2-1; D is undetermined. The CDR3 length is 11 residues. Germline assignment: CDR1 MNHEY and CDR2 SVGAGI. Trimming cost V 7 bases and J 10 bases, with 11 bases left between them.

The rearrangement links TRBV30 to TRBJ1-3; a possible D gene is TRBD1 (6 bases). V was clipped by 7 bases and J by 0 bases, with 13 bases between them. The CDR3 has 14 amino acids. The germline V gene encodes CDR1 GTSNPN and CDR2 SVGIG (reference sequence). CDR3 DNA sequence: TGTGCCTACACAGGGACCAACTCTGGAAACACCATATATTTT. Residues: CAYTGTNSGNTIYF.

The chain has TRBV28 and TRBJ1-2; 9 positions match TRBD1. This CDR3 has 17 amino acids. V dropped 1 base and J dropped 4; count of bases not matched to a gene: 10. Germline CDR1 MDHEN, CDR2 SYDVKM. The CDR3: CASSLYLTGGVGYGYTF. In DNA, the CDR3 is TGTGCCAGCAGTTTATACCTCACAGGGGGCGTCGGCTATGGCTACACCTTC.

The chain is built from TRBV6-1 and TRBJ2-3; 10 nucleotides align to TRBD2. In germline, CDR1 is MNHNS, CDR2 SASEGT. The V and J ends lost 4 bases and 1 base, in that order; junction bases with no gene match: 5. The CDR3 extends over 16 amino acids. The CDR3: CASSAHTSGGTDTQYF. CDR3 nucleotides: TGTGCCAGCAGTGCCCACACTAGCGGGGGCACAGATACGCAGTATTTT.

This clone was recorded only once. This rearrangement joins TRBV27 to TRBJ2-1; D is uncertain. CDR3 length: 13 amino acids. CDR1 and CDR2 from the germline V gene are MNHEY and SMNVEV (reference sequence). With 6 bases removed from V and 3 bases from J, the gap between germline ends came to 9 bases. The CDR3 DNA reads TGTGCCAGCAGCCCGAGCGACTACAATGAGCAGTTCTTC. This sequence encodes CASSPSDYNEQFF.

The chain is built from TRBV11-2 and TRBJ1-2; the D gene is possibly TRBD1 (6 bases). This CDR3 is 15 amino acids long. Germline V gives CDR1 SGHAT, CDR2 FQNNGV. V was pared by 0 bases and J by 6 bases, with 14 bases between. The CDR3 nucleotides read TGTGCCAGCAGCTTAGATAGTGGGGGGGCTCATGGCTACACCTTC. Translated: CASSLDSGGAHGYTF.

The table lists this clone with a few counts. The J gene is TRBJ1-6, the V gene TRBV9, with 7 positions matching TRBD1. Germline V gene lookup returns CDR1 SGDLS and CDR2 YYNGEE. The CDR3 spans 15 residues. Trimming took 0 bases from V and 8 from J; bases not matched to a gene: 5. The CDR3 here is CASSVETGFDSPLHF. The CDR3 DNA reads TGTGCCAGCAGCGTAGAGACAGGGTTTGATTCACCCCTCCACTTT.